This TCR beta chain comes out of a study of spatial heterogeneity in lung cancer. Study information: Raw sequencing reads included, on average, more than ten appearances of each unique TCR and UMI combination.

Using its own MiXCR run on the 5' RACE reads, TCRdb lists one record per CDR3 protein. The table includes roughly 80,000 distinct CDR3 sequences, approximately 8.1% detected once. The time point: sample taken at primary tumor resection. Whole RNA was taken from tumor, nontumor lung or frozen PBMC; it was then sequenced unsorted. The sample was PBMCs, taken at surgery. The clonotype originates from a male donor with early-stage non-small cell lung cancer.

In nucleotides, the CDR3 is TGCGCCAGCAGCGAGTCTGGGTCCGGGACTGAAGCTTTCTTT. Its protein is CASSESGSGTEAFF. The chain has TRBV5-1 and TRBJ1-1, with D unresolved. The CDR3 runs to 14 residues. Germline CDR1 and CDR2: SGHRS and YFSETQ. V lost 4 bases, J lost 5 bases, and 15 bases lay in between.